The 3 T cell receptor beta chains below all came from one sample that was sequenced in a study of T-cell reconstitution after alpha-beta-depleted transplantation in children. It was with unique molecular identifiers that the TCRbeta library was prepared. TCRdb called the PCR reads again in MiXCR, with one record for every CDR3 protein. The sample includes about 610,000 distinct CDR3 sequences, about 10% of them seen just once. The specimen comprised PBMCs from the stem cell graft donor, sampled from the stem cell graft. The receptors here all came from a human donor who donated a stem cell graft to a child with acute myeloid leukemia.

This clonotype turned up a few times. The chain links TRBV12-3 or TRBV12-4 to TRBJ1-2; D is unresolved. CDR3 length equals 13 residues. V lost 6 bases to trimming and J lost 4 bases, with 12 bases between them. Here the CDR3 DNA reads TGTGCCAGCAGCCCCAGTGGCCTCTATGGCTACACCTTC. Encoded protein: CASSPSGLYGYTF.

There are a few counts of this clonotype. The J gene is TRBJ2-1, the V gene TRBV7-9, with D tentatively TRBD1 (6 bases). Trimming cost V 4 bases and J 7 bases, with 14 bases left between them. The length of the CDR3 is 14 residues. In germline, CDR1 is SEHNR, CDR2 FQNEAQ (reference sequence). The CDR3 region has the DNA TGTGCCAGCAGCTCACAGGGTAGGGGGAATGAGCAGTTCTTC. Protein product: CASSSQGRGNEQFF. Looking up the rest from reference TRBV7-9 and TRBJ2-1 gives the full variable domain: DTGVSQNPRHKITKRGQNVTFRCDPISEHNRLYWYRQTLGQGPEFLTYFQNEAQLEKSRLLSDRFSAERPKGSFSTLEIQRTEQGDSAMYLCASSSQGRGNEQFFGPGTRLTVL.

CDR3 coding DNA: TGTGCCACCAGCAGAGATTGGGTAGGGAAACCGAACACCGGGGAGCTGTTTTTT. Translated, it gives CATSRDWVGKPNTGELFF. The chain employs TRBV15 and TRBJ2-2; D unclear. From germline, CDR1 is LNHNV and CDR2 YYDKDF (reference sequence). Trimming took off 0 bases at V and 0 bases at J, with 14 bases between the two ends. This CDR3 has 18 amino acids.